A selection of T cell receptor beta chains follows, all from one sample in a study of T cells in localized non-small cell lung cancer. Using immunoSEQ multiplex PCR, the repertoire was profiled, and TCRdb retains in-frame clones only, with some absent. Counted here are 40,000 to 55,000 clones, 60% to 85% occurring once; the ten biggest clones make up roughly 4%. The sequenced sample was PBMCs, obtained before any cancer treatment. Source of these receptors: a woman aged 40-69 years with stage II lung adenocarcinoma. CDR3s include the opening cysteine and the closing phenylalanine or tryptophan. D genes are given only for firm matches. Expanded clones are given a class, and other clones once, few, many or no size at all.

abundance	d_gene	v_gene	j_gene	len	CDR3nt	CDR3aa
once	TRBD2	TRBV6-6	TRBJ2-2	14	TGTGCCAGCAGTTACTCACGGGGGGGCGGGGAGCTGTTTTTT	CASSYSRGGGELFF
NA	TRBD2	TRBV10-2	TRBJ2-3	15	TGCGCCAGCAGTGATCCTAGCGGGGCCACAGATACGCAGTATTTT	CASSDPSGATDTQYF
NA	NA	TRBV4-1	TRBJ1-5	13	TGCGCCAGCAGGGGGGCTGATTATCAGCCCCAGCATTTT	CASRGADYQPQHF
NA	TRBD1	TRBV6-5	TRBJ1-1	13	TGTGCCAGCAGTGCACGGACAGGGACTGAATCTTTCTTT	CASSARTGTESFF
once	NA	TRBV11-2	TRBJ2-2	16	TGTGCCAGCAGCTTAGCGGTCCCGACTAACACCGGGGAGCTGTTTTTT	CASSLAVPTNTGELFF
NA	NA	TRBV4-1	TRBJ2-5	12	TGCGCCAGCAGCCAAGAAAAAGAGACCCAGTACTTC	CASSQEKETQYF
NA	TRBD1	TRBV11-3	TRBJ2-7	15	TGTGCCAGCAGCTCCGGGACAGCCACCTCCTACGAGCAGTACTTC	CASSSGTATSYEQYF
NA	NA	TRBV10-3	TRBJ1-1	13	TGTGCCATACGCTTATCGCCGGACACTGAAGCTTTCTTT	CAIRLSPDTEAFF
once	NA	TRBV6-1	TRBJ2-7	12	TGTGCCAGCAGTGACCCCGACAGCTCTCAGTACTTC	CASSDPDSSQYF
NA	NA	TRBV6-5	TRBJ1-4	14	TGTGCCAGCAGTTCACAGGGCGTGGGGGAAAAACTGTTTTTT	CASSSQGVGEKLFF
many	NA	TRBV7-2	TRBJ1-2	17	TGTGCCAGCAGCTTACTTCCTGGTGGGGACGCCGGCTATGGCTACACCTTC	CASSLLPGGDAGYGYTF
NA	NA	TRBV6-4	TRBJ2-1	16	TGTGCCAGCAGTGAGGAGCCCACCGCGTGGTACAATGAGCAGTTCTTC	CASSEEPTAWYNEQFF
few	NA	TRBV18	TRBJ1-3	13	TGTGCCAGCTCGGAAGCCGCTGGAAACACCATATATTTT	CASSEAAGNTIYF
once	NA	TRBV7-9	TRBJ1-1	12	TGTGCCAGCAGCCCTCCCGATTCGTTAGCTTTCTTT	CASSPPDSLAFF
NA	NA	TRBV6-1	TRBJ1-1	12	TGTGCCAGTGAAAAACCCAGCCGGGAAGCTTTCTTT	CASEKPSREAFF
NA	NA	TRBV9	TRBJ1-4	15	TGTGCCAGCAGCGTTGGGCACCAAGCGAATGAAAAACTGTTTTTT	CASSVGHQANEKLFF
once	NA	TRBV11-2	TRBJ1-1	14	TGTGCCAGCAGCTTAGCCCTCATGAACACCGAAGCTTTCTTT	CASSLALMNTEAFF
NA	NA	TRBV6-5	TRBJ1-5	15	TGTGCCAGCAGTTACTCGGGGGATAGCAATCAGCCCCAGCATTTT	CASSYSGDSNQPQHF
NA	NA	TRBV7-9	TRBJ2-1	16	TGTGCCAGCAGCTCGCCGAAGGATTTCTCTCTCCATGAGCAGTTCTTC	CASSSPKDFSLHEQFF
NA	NA	TRBV6-6	TRBJ2-1	16	TGTGCCAGCAGTTACTCCCGGGACCTAAAAAGCAATGAGCAGTTCTTC	CASSYSRDLKSNEQFF
few	TRBD2	TRBV4-1	TRBJ2-5	16	TGCGCCAGCAGCCTCCGGTGGGGGGGGATGAGAGAGACCCAGTACTTC	CASSLRWGGMRETQYF
NA	NA	TRBV5-1	TRBJ2-3	14	TGCGCCAGCAGCTCGACTCCTAGCACAGATACGCAGTATTTT	CASSSTPSTDTQYF